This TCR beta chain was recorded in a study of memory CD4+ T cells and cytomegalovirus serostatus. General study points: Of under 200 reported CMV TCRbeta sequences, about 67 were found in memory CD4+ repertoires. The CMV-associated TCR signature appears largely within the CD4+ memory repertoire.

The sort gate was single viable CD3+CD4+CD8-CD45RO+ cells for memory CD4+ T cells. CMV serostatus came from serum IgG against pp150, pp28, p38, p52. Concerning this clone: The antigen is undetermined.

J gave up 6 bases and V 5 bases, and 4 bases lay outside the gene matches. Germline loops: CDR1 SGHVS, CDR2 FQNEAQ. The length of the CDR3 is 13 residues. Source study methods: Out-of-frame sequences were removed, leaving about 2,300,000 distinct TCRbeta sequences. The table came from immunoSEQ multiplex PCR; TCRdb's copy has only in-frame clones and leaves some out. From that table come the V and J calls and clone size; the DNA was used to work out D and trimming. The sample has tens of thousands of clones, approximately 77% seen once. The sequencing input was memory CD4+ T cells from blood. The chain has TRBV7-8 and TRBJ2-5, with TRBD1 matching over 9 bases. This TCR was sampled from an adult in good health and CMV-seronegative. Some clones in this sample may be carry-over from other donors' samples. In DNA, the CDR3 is TGTGCCAGCAGCATGGGACAGGGCAAGACCCAGTACTTC. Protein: CASSMGQGKTQYF. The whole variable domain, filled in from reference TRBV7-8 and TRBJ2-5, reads GAGVSQSPRYKVAKRGQDVALRCDPISGHVSLFWYQQALGQGPEFLTYFQNEAQLDKSGLPSDRFFAERPEGSVSTLKIQRTQQEDSAVYLCASSMGQGKTQYFGPGTRLLVL.